The 21 T cell receptor beta chains presented below share a single source sample, sequenced in a study of beta chain features in type 1 diabetes (dated by TCRdb to 2017 to 2018). Study-wide conclusions, independent of this receptor: A moderate but significant shortening of TCRB CDR3 length was observed in type 1 diabetes patients in all four CD4+ subsets.

Their antigen targets remain unknown. The library came from the immunoSEQ multiplex PCR assay. The entire amount of isolated RNA was reverse transcribed using the High Capacity cDNA Reverse Transcription Kit, so the sequenced TCRB transcripts were expressed ones. TCRdb re-hosts the immuneACCESS table, in-frame sequences only. Its copies lack some clones; in the studies checked, an unresolved V gene accounts for under half of them, and the cause for the rest is not known. Here the sample has 500,000 to 650,000 clones; under 15% occur a single time. The ten largest clones represent more than 0.095% of the sample. The specimen sequenced was naive CD4+ T cells from blood. Explained via the paper, the cell subset or site label denotes: true naive CD4+ T cells. The receptors shown here come from a man aged 25 to 40 with type 1 diabetes.

In this sample, this clone turned up a few times. V gene TRBV5-1 combines with J gene TRBJ2-1; D is unresolved. Trimming left V 4 bases short and J 9 bases short, with 14 bases between. Germline V lookup: CDR1 SGHRS, CDR2 YFSETQ. This CDR3 contains 13 residues. CDR3 amino acids: CASSAPPLGEQFF. CDR3 nucleotide sequence: TGCGCCAGCAGCGCTCCCCCTCTGGGTGAGCAGTTCTTC.

The chain couples TRBV5-6 to TRBJ2-5; either TRBD1 or TRBD2 may supply D (6 bases each). Trimming cost V 4 bases and J 5 bases, with 21 bases left between them. This CDR3 has 16 residues. In germline, CDR1 is SGHDT, CDR2 YYEEEE. DNA for the CDR3: TGTGCCAGCAGCGGCGGGACACAAAGGAGAGGCGAGACCCAGTACTTC. Protein product: CASSGGTQRRGETQYF.

The J gene is TRBJ1-1, the V gene TRBV19; 7 bases match TRBD1. CDR3 length equals 15 residues. V trimming: 5 bases; J trimming: 6 bases; junction bases outside the gene matches: 12. From germline, CDR1 is LNHDA and CDR2 SQIVND (reference sequence). CDR3 in DNA: TGTGCCAGTAGTGCTGGGACAGCCCCGAGGGCTGAAGCTTTCTTT. Encoded protein: CASSAGTAPRAEAFF.

This clone was observed a few times. The same CDR3 also results from other DNA sequences found in this sample. This chain links TRBV5-4 with TRBJ1-6, with unresolved D. The CDR3 runs to 13 residues. V lost 0 bases, J lost 6 bases, and 4 bases lay in between. Germline V CDR1 and CDR2: SGHNT, YYREEE (reference sequence). The CDR3 spells CASSLDGNSPLHF. CDR3 sequence (DNA): TGTGCCAGCAGCTTGGATGGTAATTCACCCCTCCACTTT.

This rearrangement joins TRBV7-2 to TRBJ2-7, with a possible D match to TRBD1 (6 bases). CDR3 length: 14 amino acids. The V gene lost 1 base and the J gene lost 1 base, with 8 bases spanning the gap. Germline CDR1 SGHTA, CDR2 FQGNSA. CDR3 protein: CASSLGTDSYEQYF. CDR3 bases: TGTGCCAGCAGCTTAGGGACAGATTCCTACGAGCAGTACTTC.

This clone was detected only a few times. The chain couples TRBV6-4 to TRBJ1-2, with 8 bases fitting TRBD1. CDR3 length: 13 residues. V lost 5 bases, J lost 7 bases, and 6 bases stayed unmatched. The germline V gene encodes CDR1 MRHNA and CDR2 SNTAGT. CDR3 DNA sequence: TGTGCCAGCAGTAACCAGGGGGCTGGTGGCTACACCTTC. Residues: CASSNQGAGGYTF.

This clone was seen a handful of times. The chain links TRBV11-1 to TRBJ1-2, with 8 nucleotides matching TRBD1. Germline CDR1 is SGHAT and CDR2 is FQDESV (reference sequence). J lost 6 bases, V lost 5 bases, and 5 bases had no gene match. CDR3 size: 13 residues. In nucleotides, the CDR3 is TGTGCCAGCAGCGCGAGACAGGGGAATGGCTACACCTTC. Translating gives CASSARQGNGYTF. Full variable domain (outside the CDR3, taken from reference TRBV11-1 and TRBJ1-2): EAEVAQSPRYKITEKSQAVAFWCDPISGHATLYWYRQILGQGPELLVQFQDESVVDDSQLPKDRFSAERLKGVDSTLKIQPAELGDSAMYLCASSARQGNGYTFGSGTRLTVV.

The chain employs TRBV6-1 and TRBJ2-3, with 8 bases aligning to TRBD1. V lost 2 bases, J lost 1 base, and 5 bases stayed unmatched. In germline, CDR1 is MNHNS, CDR2 SASEGT. The CDR3 consists of 16 residues. The chain's CDR3 is CASSEKIRGRTDTQYF. CDR3 DNA sequence: TGTGCCAGCAGTGAAAAGATCAGGGGGCGCACAGATACGCAGTATTTT.

This chain joins TRBV14 and TRBJ2-5; TRBD1 agrees at 7 bases. The CDR3 has 15 amino acids. CDR1 is SGHDN, CDR2 FVKESK, per germline. J lost 7 bases, V lost 1 base, and 9 bases had no gene match. The CDR3 region is CASSQGDRVWGTQYF. The CDR3 nucleotides are TGTGCCAGCAGCCAAGGCGACAGGGTTTGGGGGACCCAGTACTTC.

The chain links TRBV4-1 to TRBJ2-6; tentatively, D is TRBD1 or TRBD2 (5 bases each). Germline V gene data show CDR1 as MGHRA and CDR2 as YSYEKL. V shed 1 base and J shed 0 bases, with 7 bases lying between them. The CDR3 has 16 residues. The CDR3 sequence: CASSQGGASGANVLTF. The CDR3 bases are TGCGCCAGCAGCCAAGGAGGGGCCTCTGGGGCCAACGTCCTGACTTTC.

This clone has only a few counts. J is TRBJ2-5 and V is TRBV10-2; possible D gene TRBD2, 6 bases. Germline-derived CDR1 and CDR2 are WSHSY and SAAADI. The CDR3 sequence is 14 residues long. V lost 6 bases and J 5 bases, leaving 16 bases between the germline ends. Written as DNA, the CDR3 is TGCGCCAGCAGCTCGGGACTCCCGAGGGAGACCCAGTACTTC. It yields the protein CASSSGLPRETQYF.

This clone was counted between two and nine times. The chain joins TRBV2 to TRBJ1-6, with 8 bases identical to TRBD1. V trimming: 8 bases; J trimming: 9 bases; junction bases outside the gene matches: 9. Germline V gene lookup returns CDR1 SNHLY and CDR2 FYNNEI. The CDR3 has 14 residues. DNA of the CDR3: TGTGCCAGCGCACCATCGGACAGGGCTTCACCCCTCCACTTT. This codes for CASAPSDRASPLHF.

The chain joins TRBV30 to TRBJ2-4; 7 positions agree with TRBD2. CDR1 is GTSNPN, CDR2 SVGIG, per germline (reference sequence). This CDR3 has 13 amino acids. V lost 4 bases and J lost 5; bases outside the gene matches: 5. DNA for the CDR3: TGTGCCTGGAAGCGGGGCAACCAAAACATTCAGTACTTC. Protein sequence: CAWKRGNQNIQYF. Variable domain in full (rest from reference TRBV30 and TRBJ2-4): SQTIHQWPATLVQPVGSPLSLECTVEGTSNPNLYWYRQAAGRGLQLLFYSVGIGQISSEVPQNLSASRPQDRQFILSSKKLLLSDSGFYLCAWKRGNQNIQYFGAGTRLSVL.

This clone turned up a few times. This chain uses TRBV5-1 with TRBJ2-7; D perhaps matches TRBD1 (7 bases). Trimming left V 0 bases short and J 7 bases short, with 14 bases between. Germline V lookup: CDR1 SGHRS, CDR2 YFSETQ. This CDR3 comprises 14 residues. The chain's CDR3 is CASSLGQGGMEQYF. The CDR3 region has the DNA TGCGCCAGCAGCTTGGGACAGGGCGGGATGGAGCAGTACTTC. Filled out from reference TRBV5-1 and TRBJ2-7, the complete variable domain reads KAGVTQTPRYLIKTRGQQVTLSCSPISGHRSVSWYQQTPGQGLQFLFEYFSETQRNKGNFPGRFSGRQFSNSRSEMNVSTLELGDSALYLCASSLGQGGMEQYFGPGTRLTVT.

The table lists this clone with a few counts. The chain couples TRBV2 to TRBJ1-5; 7 bases match TRBD1. Germline V gene lookup returns CDR1 SNHLY and CDR2 FYNNEI. The CDR3 sequence is 16 residues long. V was pared by 0 bases and J by 6 bases, with 8 bases of the junction left unmatched. The DNA for the CDR3 is TGTGCCAGCAGTGAAGCCCTTAACAGGGGCGGTCAGCCCCAGCATTTT. Residues: CASSEALNRGGQPQHF. Full variable domain (missing parts from reference TRBV2 and TRBJ1-5): EPEVTQTPSHQVTQMGQEVILRCVPISNHLYFYWYRQILGQKVEFLVSFYNNEISEKSEIFDDQFSVERPDGSNFTLKIRSTKLEDSAMYFCASSEALNRGGQPQHFGDGTRLSIL.

The V call is TRBV7-2, the J call TRBJ1-5; the D is unclear. Germline CDR1 is SGHTA and CDR2 is FQGNSA. Trimming cost V 0 bases and J 1 base, with 7 bases left between them. The CDR3 extends over 15 amino acids. The CDR3 protein is CASSLASDSNQPQHF. The CDR3 coding sequence is TGTGCCAGCAGCTTAGCTTCGGACAGCAATCAGCCCCAGCATTTT.

This clone was seen more than once but under ten times. This sequence joins TRBV7-9 and TRBJ2-5; D assignment may be TRBD1 or TRBD2 (5 bases each). The V end was cut by 6 bases, the J end by 5 bases, with 10 bases between. The CDR3 sequence is 12 residues long. CDR1 and CDR2 (germline): SEHNR, FQNEAQ (reference sequence). The CDR3 protein is CASRIEGETQYF. The CDR3 DNA reads TGTGCCAGCAGGATCGAGGGGGAGACCCAGTACTTC. Filled out from reference TRBV7-9 and TRBJ2-5, the complete variable domain reads DTGVSQNPRHKITKRGQNVTFRCDPISEHNRLYWYRQTLGQGPEFLTYFQNEAQLEKSRLLSDRFSAERPKGSFSTLEIQRTEQGDSAMYLCASRIEGETQYFGPGTRLLVL.

This clone was seen more than once but under ten times. The chain couples TRBV7-2 to TRBJ2-2; TRBD2 matches 9 bases. The germline gives CDR1 SGHTA, CDR2 FQGNSA. This CDR3 has 15 residues. After removal of 4 bases from V and 8 bases from J, the junction contained 8 bases not matched to a gene. The CDR3 coding sequence is TGTGCCAGCAGCTCGATAGCGGGGGTCTTTGGGGAGCTGTTTTTT. It codes for CASSSIAGVFGELFF.

The J gene is TRBJ2-5, the V gene TRBV27, with TRBD1 as a possible D gene (6 bases). The V end lost 3 bases, the J end lost 5 bases, and 28 bases lay between the germline ends. CDR1 and CDR2 (germline): MNHEY, SMNVEV (reference sequence). The CDR3 length is 19 residues. The CDR3 region is CASSLARGPGTWGTETQYF. The CDR3 DNA sequence: TGTGCCAGCAGTTTGGCAAGGGGTCCCGGGACATGGGGGACGGAGACCCAGTACTTC.

This clone was seen a few times. V usage is TRBV7-6 and J usage is TRBJ2-7; tentatively, D is TRBD1 (6 bases). Looked up from germline, CDR1 is SGHVS and CDR2 is FNYEAQ. V lost 5 bases and J lost 1, with 21 bases in between. CDR3 length: 17 amino acids. The CDR3 DNA follows: TGTGCCAGCAGCCAATCCTCTTTGAGGACAGAGTCCTACGAGCAGTACTTC. It codes for CASSQSSLRTESYEQYF. The complete variable domain, with remaining parts taken from reference TRBV7-6 and TRBJ2-7, reads GAGVSQSPRYKVTKRGQDVALRCDPISGHVSLYWYRQALGQGPEFLTYFNYEAQQDKSGLPNDRFSAERPEGSISTLTIQRTEQRDSAMYRCASSQSSLRTESYEQYFGPGTRLTVT.

The chain links TRBV25-1 to TRBJ2-1, with 9 bases that match TRBD1. J lost 7 bases, V lost 2 bases, and 6 bases had no gene match. Germline loops: CDR1 MGHDK, CDR2 SYGVNS. This CDR3 spans 15 amino acids. The CDR3 here is CASSEPGQGWNEQFF. CDR3 nucleotide sequence: TGTGCCAGCAGTGAACCCGGACAGGGGTGGAATGAGCAGTTCTTC.